The 25 T cell receptor beta chains given below trace back to one sample, sequenced in a study of a mutant IDH1 vaccine in newly diagnosed glioma. Measured with immunoSEQ multiplex PCR; TCRdb has only the in-frame clones, and not every one. The sample lists roughly 35,000 clones, approximately 90% seen once, with 4% to 5.5% in the top ten. Time point indicated: baseline, week 1 (first vaccination visit). Documented treatment: pre-vaccination baseline after standard-of-care therapy. The material was PBMCs, obtained from a glioma patient treated with radiotherapy, temozolomide or both. The receptors were gathered from a woman between 40 and 50 years old with glioma.

The DNA of the CDR3 is TGTGCCAGCAGCTTAGCGTCGGGTGCTGGAAACACCATATATTTT. Its translation is CASSLASGAGNTIYF. The V call is TRBV7-2, the J call TRBJ1-3; unclear D gene. The CDR3 runs 15 residues. V shed 0 bases and J shed 2 bases, with 8 bases lying between them. Germline V gene sequence: CDR1 SGHTA, CDR2 FQGNSA.

The chain joins TRBV6-6 to TRBJ2-1; 10 positions match TRBD1. V was clipped by 6 bases and J by 4 bases; unmatched bases: 6. In germline, CDR1 is MNHNY, CDR2 SVGAGI (reference sequence). The CDR3 covers 15 residues. Here the CDR3 DNA reads TGTGCCAGCAGCCTACCGGGACAGGGGTACAATGAGCAGTTCTTC. Its protein product is CASSLPGQGYNEQFF.

The chain is built from TRBV19 and TRBJ1-5; 11 nucleotides match TRBD1. The CDR3 consists of 16 residues. Trimming took 5 bases from V and 7 from J; bases not matched to a gene: 10. Germline V gene sequence: CDR1 LNHDA, CDR2 SQIVND (reference sequence). CDR3 in amino acids: CASSDRRTGGEQPQHF. For the CDR3, the DNA is TGTGCCAGTAGTGACCGACGGACAGGGGGCGAGCAGCCCCAGCATTTT.

The chain recombines TRBV2 with TRBJ2-5, with D perhaps assigned TRBD1 or TRBD2 (6 bases each). Between the trimmed V and J ends, which lost 4 bases and 1 base, there was a span of 16 bases. CDR1 and CDR2 from the germline V gene are SNHLY and FYNNEI. This CDR3 is 16 amino acids long. The CDR3 spells CASSVGFGGRQETQYF. In DNA form, the CDR3 reads TGTGCCAGCAGTGTGGGTTTCGGGGGCCGCCAAGAGACCCAGTACTTC.

With respect to this clone: One junction end disagrees with the germline gene, perhaps due to a read error. The chain has TRBV14 and TRBJ2-7, with D perhaps given as TRBD1 or TRBD2 (5 bases each). Germline V gene lookup returns CDR1 SGHDN and CDR2 FVKESK. The CDR3 runs 13 residues. CDR3 coding DNA: TGCGCTATTAGGGACCAACACAACTACGAGCAGTACTTC. Translation gives CAIRDQHNYEQYF.

The chain uses TRBV19 and TRBJ2-1; 8 nucleotides match TRBD2. Germline V gives CDR1 LNHDA, CDR2 SQIVND (reference sequence). This CDR3 is built from 16 residues. Losses at the gene ends were 5 bases for V and 4 bases for J; bases not matched to a gene: 10. The CDR3 nucleotides read TGTGCCAGTAGTGCCCGGGCTAGCGGGCTGTACAATGAGCAGTTCTTC. Residues: CASSARASGLYNEQFF.

This clone was seen only once. The chain employs TRBV19 and TRBJ1-2; 7 bases map to TRBD1. Germline V gene lookup returns CDR1 LNHDA and CDR2 SQIVND (reference sequence). J lost 3 bases, V lost 3 bases, and 4 bases had no gene match. The CDR3 is 14 amino acids. The CDR3 coding sequence is TGTGCCAGTAGTATTTGGGACAGTGACTATGGCTACACCTTC. The encoded protein is CASSIWDSDYGYTF.

This chain joins TRBV14 and TRBJ2-7; D gene uncertain. Germline V gives CDR1 SGHDN, CDR2 FVKESK. This CDR3 contains 15 residues. V shed 0 bases and J shed 3 bases, with 12 bases lying between them. The CDR3 spells CASSQESGRIYEQYF. CDR3 DNA: TGTGCCAGCAGCCAAGAGTCGGGCCGTATCTACGAGCAGTACTTC.

The chain is built from TRBV28 and TRBJ1-2; TRBD1 might be the D (5 bases). Trimming pared 1 base from V and 2 bases from J, leaving 20 bases between. In germline, CDR1 is MDHEN, CDR2 SYDVKM. The CDR3 contains 18 residues. The CDR3 nucleotides read TGTGCCAGCAGTTTATCAGGGTTACGTCGAGGGAGCAACTATGGCTACACCTTC. It encodes CASSLSGLRRGSNYGYTF.

The chain is built from TRBV5-1 and TRBJ2-2; 9 bases match TRBD2. V lost 6 bases, J lost 4 bases, and 10 bases stayed unmatched. The CDR3 spans 16 residues. Germline CDR1 reads SGHRS; CDR2 reads YFSETQ. CDR3 residues: CASTPVAGVPTGELFF. The DNA of the CDR3 is TGCGCCAGCACCCCCGTAGCGGGAGTCCCCACCGGGGAGCTGTTTTTT.

V gene TRBV30 combines with J gene TRBJ2-2; D is perhaps TRBD2 (5 bases). This CDR3 comprises 13 residues. V was trimmed by 3 bases and J by 5 bases, leaving 10 bases between them. The germline CDR1 and CDR2 sequences are GTSNPN and SVGIG (reference sequence). The CDR3 bases are TGTGCCTGGAGCGGACTGGGTACCGGGGAGCTGTTTTTT. As protein: CAWSGLGTGELFF.

The chain is built from TRBV12-5 and TRBJ2-5; the match to TRBD2 covers 12 bases. In germline, CDR1 is LGHNT, CDR2 FRNRAP. The length of the CDR3 is 18 residues. J was trimmed by 5 bases and V by 5 bases; bases with no gene match: 15. The CDR3 DNA reads TGTGCTAGTGGTCAAGGTAGGGGGACTAGCGGGTCTCCTGAGACCCAGTACTTC. Protein product: CASGQGRGTSGSPETQYF.

V and J are TRBV6-5 and TRBJ2-2; D could derive from TRBD1 or TRBD2 (7 bases each). V lost 8 bases and J lost 5, with 18 bases in between. CDR1 is MNHEY and CDR2 is SVGAGI in the germline V gene. This CDR3 spans 15 amino acids. The CDR3, as DNA: TGTGCCAGCGAAAGGGGGCGGGGGCGGACCGGGGAGCTGTTTTTT. Translation: CASERGRGRTGELFF.

The chain uses TRBV7-2 and TRBJ1-6; D unclear. Per germline, CDR1 SGHTA and CDR2 FQGNSA. Trimming left V 3 bases short and J 16 bases short, with 13 bases between. This CDR3 comprises 12 residues. As DNA, the CDR3 is TGTGCCAGCAGCTTGACCGGTGGGGATCTCCACTTT. The encoded protein is CASSLTGGDLHF. The full variable domain, with the rest looked up from reference TRBV7-2 and TRBJ1-6, is GAGVSQSPSNKVTEKGKDVELRCDPISGHTALYWYRQSLGQGLEFLIYFQGNSAPDKSGLPSDRFSAERTGGSVSTLTIQRTQQEDSAVYLCASSLTGGDLHFGNGTRLTVT.

The chain joins TRBV5-6 to TRBJ2-1; perhaps TRBD1 as D (6 bases). The CDR3 totals 15 residues. Germline V gene lookup returns CDR1 SGHDT and CDR2 YYEEEE. Trimming cost V 0 bases and J 6 bases, with 13 bases left between them. The CDR3 reads CASSLGQGNSNEQFF. The CDR3, as DNA: TGTGCCAGCAGCTTGGGCCAGGGGAATTCCAATGAGCAGTTCTTC.

The rearrangement links TRBV10-2 to TRBJ2-1; no clear D gene. Germline assignment: CDR1 WSHSY and CDR2 SAAADI. Trimming shortened V by 1 base and J by 10 bases, and 11 bases separated the two germline ends. The CDR3 is 13 amino acids. The CDR3 sequence: CASSEFLPGEQFF. As DNA, the CDR3 is TGCGCCAGCAGTGAGTTCTTGCCTGGGGAGCAGTTCTTC.

CDR3 bases: TGTGCCAGCAGCCAGCCAGGGTTCAGGCCTTATGAAAAACTGTTTTTT. This translates into CASSQPGFRPYEKLFF. The chain carries TRBV7-2 and TRBJ1-4; D may be TRBD1 (5 bases). The length of the CDR3 is 16 residues. V lost 5 bases and J 6 bases, leaving 19 bases between the germline ends. The germline V gene encodes CDR1 SGHTA and CDR2 FQGNSA.

The chain carries TRBV27 and TRBJ2-3; D call uncertain. Germline V gives CDR1 MNHEY, CDR2 SMNVEV (reference sequence). CDR3 length: 13 residues. The V and J ends lost 1 base and 4 bases respectively, with 6 bases between them. In DNA form, the CDR3 reads TGTGCCAGCAGTTTATATGGACCAGATACGCAGTATTTT. Amino acids: CASSLYGPDTQYF.

J is TRBJ2-7 and V is TRBV30; TRBD2 matches at 9 bases. CDR1 is GTSNPN and CDR2 is SVGIG in the germline V gene (reference sequence). The V gene end was trimmed by 3 bases and the J gene end by 6 bases; junction bases not matched to a gene: 6. The CDR3 has 13 amino acids. As DNA, the CDR3 is TGTGCCTGGAGGGGCGGGAGGGCCCTCGAGCAGTACTTC. It encodes CAWRGGRALEQYF.

This clone is a singleton in its sample. The chain uses TRBV30 and TRBJ2-2, with unresolved D. The ends were cut back, 4 bases at V and 2 bases at J, with 8 bases in the middle. CDR1 and CDR2 from the germline V gene are GTSNPN and SVGIG (reference sequence). This CDR3 has 13 residues. The CDR3 region is CAWNPVNTGELFF. Written as DNA, the CDR3 is TGTGCCTGGAACCCCGTTAACACCGGGGAGCTGTTTTTT.

This clone appeared once. The genes are TRBV2 and TRBJ1-5, with a possible D match to TRBD1 (5 bases). V was cut by 1 base and J by 4 bases, with 8 bases left in between. Germline V gives CDR1 SNHLY, CDR2 FYNNEI. The length of the CDR3 is 14 residues. This CDR3 reads CASSEVSGNQPQHF. The DNA for the CDR3 is TGTGCCAGCAGTGAAGTTTCAGGGAATCAGCCCCAGCATTTT. The whole variable domain, remainder taken from reference TRBV2 and TRBJ1-5, is EPEVTQTPSHQVTQMGQEVILRCVPISNHLYFYWYRQILGQKVEFLVSFYNNEISEKSEIFDDQFSVERPDGSNFTLKIRSTKLEDSAMYFCASSEVSGNQPQHFGDGTRLSIL.

The chain is built from TRBV30 and TRBJ1-5; D gene ambiguous. Germline lookup yields CDR1 GTSNPN and CDR2 SVGIG (reference sequence). V lost 2 bases to trimming and J lost 0 bases, with 5 bases between them. This CDR3 spans 13 amino acids. CDR3 nucleotides: TGTGCCTGGAGTAGGAGTAGCAATCAGCCCCAGCATTTT. This codes for CAWSRSSNQPQHF.

The CDR3 DNA reads TGTGCCGCCCGGAGTGAAAAACTGTTTTTT. The encoded protein is CAARSEKLFF. The rearrangement links TRBV6-6 to TRBJ1-4; D is ambiguous. Trimming removed 11 bases at V and 7 bases at J, with 8 bases between. Germline V gene lookup returns CDR1 MNHNY and CDR2 SVGAGI (reference sequence). The CDR3 runs to 10 residues.

The chain combines TRBV4-3 with TRBJ1-1; 7 bases align to TRBD1. The CDR3 extends over 15 amino acids. CDR1 and CDR2 (germline): LGHNA, YSLEER. V was clipped by 2 bases and J by 1 base; unmatched bases: 4. CDR3 sequence: CASSQTRDRNTEAFF. CDR3 coding DNA: TGCGCCAGCAGCCAAACACGGGACAGGAACACTGAAGCTTTCTTT.

This rearrangement joins TRBV19 to TRBJ2-2; no clear D gene. The CDR3 loop spans 14 amino acids. The germline gives CDR1 LNHDA, CDR2 SQIVND (reference sequence). Deletions cut 1 base from V and 0 bases from J, with 3 bases between. CDR3 region: CASSIGPNTGELFF. DNA for the CDR3: TGTGCCAGTAGTATAGGCCCGAACACCGGGGAGCTGTTTTTT.